This T cell receptor (beta chain) was sequenced for a study of a mutant IDH1 vaccine in newly diagnosed glioma. The wider study: Vaccine dosing followed radiotherapy by 4-6 weeks, or accompanied temozolomide cycles.

Study results and limitations: The study observed vaccine-induced immune responses in approximately 93% of patients.

Assay: immunoSEQ multiplex PCR; the TCRdb copy retains only in-frame clones and omits some. Of about 24,000 clones in the sample, roughly 83% are singletons; the top ten hold over 2.5%. The time point is: week 47, end of study. It was 300 ug of mutant IDH1 20-mer peptide that made up each vaccine dose, given with topical imiquimod. The CDR3 loop spans 13 amino acids. Trimming pared 2 bases from V and 5 bases from J, leaving 10 bases between. Germline V gene lookup returns CDR1 MNHEY and CDR2 SMNVEV (reference sequence). Remarks on this clone: What it binds is not known.

The chain has TRBV27 and TRBJ2-7; D is possibly TRBD2 (5 bases). The source is a man aged 35 to 55 with glioma. The specimen comprised PBMCs, sampled from a glioma patient whose treatment included an IDH1 peptide vaccine. The DNA of the CDR3 is TGTGCCAGCAGTTTAACGGGGATCCACGAGCAGTACTTC. Translated, it gives CASSLTGIHEQYF.